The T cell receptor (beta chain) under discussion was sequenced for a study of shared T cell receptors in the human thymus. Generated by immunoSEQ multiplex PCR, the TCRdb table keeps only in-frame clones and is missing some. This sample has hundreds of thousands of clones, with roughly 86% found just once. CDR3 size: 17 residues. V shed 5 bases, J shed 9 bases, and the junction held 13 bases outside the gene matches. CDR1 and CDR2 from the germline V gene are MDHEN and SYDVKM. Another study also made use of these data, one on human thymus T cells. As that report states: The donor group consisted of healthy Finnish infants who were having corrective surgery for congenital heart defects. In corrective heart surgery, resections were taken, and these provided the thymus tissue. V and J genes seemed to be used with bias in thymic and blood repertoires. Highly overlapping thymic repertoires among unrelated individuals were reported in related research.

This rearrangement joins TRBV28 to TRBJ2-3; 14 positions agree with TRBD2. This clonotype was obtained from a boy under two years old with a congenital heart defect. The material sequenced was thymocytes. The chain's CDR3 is CASSITLTSGGACTQYF. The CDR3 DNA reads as TGTGCCAGCAGTATAACCCTGACTAGCGGGGGGGCCTGCACGCAGTATTTT.